The clone carrying this TCR beta chain was recorded once. Its antigen is currently unknown. This entry belongs to a study of graft-versus-host responses after intestinal transplantation. Background on the study: Each patient got anti-thymocyte globulin induction, then tacrolimus and steroids for about 3 years. Study results and caveats: Allograft graft-versus-host to host-versus-graft clonal ratios ran high in patients with graft-donor T cell macrochimerism. Early post-transplant falls in HvG clones accompanied the peak levels of circulating GvH clones.

Using immunoSEQ multiplex PCR, the repertoire was profiled, and TCRdb retains in-frame clones only, with some absent. The sample shows under 85,000 clones, 90% of them seen only once. The V end lost 6 bases, the J end lost 7 bases, and 22 bases lay between the germline ends. The CDR3 is 15 amino acids. Germline V gene sequence: CDR1 MNHEY, CDR2 SMNVEV (reference sequence). The sequence came from a human donor who received an intestinal transplant. Sequencing used unstimulated CD8+ T cells sorted from spleen or lymph node cells, obtained before intestinal transplant. This chain links TRBV27 with TRBJ2-7, with D possibly being TRBD1 (7 bases). The CDR3 loop reads CASSGGDSGRLEQYF. The CDR3 DNA sequence: TGTGCCAGCAGCGGAGGGGACAGTGGGAGGTTGGAGCAGTACTTC.